A selection of T cell receptor beta chains follows, all from one sample in a study of early T cells in non-severe SARS-CoV-2 infection. TCRdb analysed the 5' RACE reads with MiXCR anew, one entry per CDR3 protein. Of some 60,000 distinct CDR3 sequences in the sample, about 12% were seen once. The starting material was whole blood, obtained at baseline. The receptors derive from an adult who was a healthcare worker with PCR-confirmed SARS-CoV-2 infection or an uninfected control (not recorded which). Each CDR3 is given with its conserved first and last residue. D genes are given only for firm matches. The size entry is marked missing in some rows and otherwise reads once, few, many or a size class.

CDR3nt | CDR3aa | v_gene | abundance | j_gene | d_gene
TGTGCCAGCAGCCCCCAGGGGGCCGAAGATACGCAGTATTTT | CASSPQGAEDTQYF | TRBV7-9 | NA | TRBJ2-3 | TRBD1
TGTGCCAGCAGCCAAGACAAGACCCCGTGGGACAGGGGGCAACAGCCCCAGCATTTT | CASSQDKTPWDRGQQPQHF | TRBV3-2 | few | TRBJ1-5 | NA
TGTGCCAGCAGCTTAGGGAAAGGGACTAGCGGGTATGAGCAGTTCTTC | CASSLGKGTSGYEQFF | TRBV7-8 | NA | TRBJ2-1 | TRBD2
TGTGCCAGCAGTTCCAGGACTTTCTACGAGCAGTACTTC | CASSSRTFYEQYF | TRBV7-9 | few | TRBJ2-7 | NA
TGTGCCAGCAGCCCTACCCTAGGCTGGGAAACCTACGAGCAGTACTTC | CASSPTLGWETYEQYF | TRBV14 | few | TRBJ2-7 | NA
TGTGCCAGCAGCTCTAAGTACAATGAGCAGTTCTTC | CASSSKYNEQFF | TRBV5-6 | NA | TRBJ2-1 | NA
TGTGCCAGCAGAATAGTTCCTGGAAACACCATATATTTT | CASRIVPGNTIYF | TRBV6-1 | many | TRBJ1-3 | NA
TGCGCCAGCAGCTATATATTAGGGACAGACAATGAGCAGTTCTTC | CASSYILGTDNEQFF | TRBV5-1 | many | TRBJ2-1 | TRBD1
TGCAGTGCTAAACCTGGTCTAGTGAAGGACGAGCAGTACTTC | CSAKPGLVKDEQYF | TRBV20-1 | few | TRBJ2-7 | NA
TGTGCCAGCAGTTTAGGGTCTGACTACGAGCAGTACTTC | CASSLGSDYEQYF | TRBV12-3/TRBV12-4 | many | TRBJ2-7 | NA
TGCAGTGTCACGAAGTCCGGGGAGCTGTTTTTT | CSVTKSGELFF | TRBV20-1 | few | TRBJ2-2 | NA
TGTGCCAGCACCTCTCCATTAGCGGGGACGAACACCGGGGAGCTGTTTTTT | CASTSPLAGTNTGELFF | TRBV7-9 | many | TRBJ2-2 | TRBD2
TGTGCCAGCAGCGGAAACGATGAGGGCAGGGATTACTATGGCTACACCTTC | CASSGNDEGRDYYGYTF | TRBV7-9 | few | TRBJ1-2 | NA
TGTGCCAGCAGTTACGAGGAGGACAGGGCTGATTCACCCCTCCACTTT | CASSYEEDRADSPLHF | TRBV6-6 | many | TRBJ1-6 | TRBD1